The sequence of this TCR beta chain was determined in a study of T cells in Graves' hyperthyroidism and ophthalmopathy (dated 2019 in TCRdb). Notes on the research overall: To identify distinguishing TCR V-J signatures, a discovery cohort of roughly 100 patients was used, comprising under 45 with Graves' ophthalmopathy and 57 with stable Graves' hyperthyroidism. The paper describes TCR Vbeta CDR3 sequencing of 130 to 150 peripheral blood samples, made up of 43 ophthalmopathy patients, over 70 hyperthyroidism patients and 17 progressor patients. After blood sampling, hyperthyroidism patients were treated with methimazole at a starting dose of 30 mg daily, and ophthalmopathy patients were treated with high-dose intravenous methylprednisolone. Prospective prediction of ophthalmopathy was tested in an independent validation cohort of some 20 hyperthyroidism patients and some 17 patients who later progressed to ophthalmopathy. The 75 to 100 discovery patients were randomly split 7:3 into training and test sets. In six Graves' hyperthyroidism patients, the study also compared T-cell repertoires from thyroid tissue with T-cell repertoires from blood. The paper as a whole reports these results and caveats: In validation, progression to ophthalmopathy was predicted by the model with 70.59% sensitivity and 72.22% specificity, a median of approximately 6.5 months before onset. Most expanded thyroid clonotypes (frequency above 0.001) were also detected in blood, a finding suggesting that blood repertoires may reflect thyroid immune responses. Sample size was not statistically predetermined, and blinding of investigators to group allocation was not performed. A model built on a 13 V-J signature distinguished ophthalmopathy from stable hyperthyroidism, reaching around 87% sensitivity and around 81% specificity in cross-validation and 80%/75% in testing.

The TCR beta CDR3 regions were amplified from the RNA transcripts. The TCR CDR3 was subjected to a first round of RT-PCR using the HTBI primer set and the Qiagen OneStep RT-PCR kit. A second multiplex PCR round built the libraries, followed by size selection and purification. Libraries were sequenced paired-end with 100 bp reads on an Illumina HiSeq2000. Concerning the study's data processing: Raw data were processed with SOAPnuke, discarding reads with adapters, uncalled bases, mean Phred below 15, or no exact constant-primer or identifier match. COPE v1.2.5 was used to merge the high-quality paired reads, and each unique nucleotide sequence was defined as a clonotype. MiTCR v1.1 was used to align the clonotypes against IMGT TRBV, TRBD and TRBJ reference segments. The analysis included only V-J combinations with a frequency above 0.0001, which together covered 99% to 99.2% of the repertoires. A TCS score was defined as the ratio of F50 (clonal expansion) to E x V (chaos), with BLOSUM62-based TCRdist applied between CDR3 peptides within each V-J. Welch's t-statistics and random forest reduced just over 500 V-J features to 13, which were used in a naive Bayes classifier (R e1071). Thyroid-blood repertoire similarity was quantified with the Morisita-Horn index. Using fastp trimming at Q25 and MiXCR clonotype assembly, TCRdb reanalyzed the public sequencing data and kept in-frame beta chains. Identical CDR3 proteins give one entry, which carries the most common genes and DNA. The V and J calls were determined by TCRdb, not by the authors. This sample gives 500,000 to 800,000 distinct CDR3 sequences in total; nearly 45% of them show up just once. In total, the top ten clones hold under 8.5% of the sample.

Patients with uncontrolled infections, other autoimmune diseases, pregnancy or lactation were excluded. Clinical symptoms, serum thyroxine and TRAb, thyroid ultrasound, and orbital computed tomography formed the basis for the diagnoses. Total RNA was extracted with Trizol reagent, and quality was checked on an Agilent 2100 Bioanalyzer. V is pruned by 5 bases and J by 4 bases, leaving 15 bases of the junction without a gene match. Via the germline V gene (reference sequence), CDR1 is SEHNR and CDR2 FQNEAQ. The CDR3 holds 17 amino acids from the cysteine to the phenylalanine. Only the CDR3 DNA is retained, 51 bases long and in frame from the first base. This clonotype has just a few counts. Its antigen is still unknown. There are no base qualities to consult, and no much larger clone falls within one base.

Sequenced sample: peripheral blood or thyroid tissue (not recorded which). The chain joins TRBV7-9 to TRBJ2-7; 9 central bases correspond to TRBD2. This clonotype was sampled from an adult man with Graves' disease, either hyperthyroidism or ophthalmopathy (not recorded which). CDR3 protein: CASSPAGRGRGSYEQYF. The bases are TGTGCCAGCAGCCCGGCCGGGCGCGGGAGGGGTTCTTACGAGCAGTACTTC.